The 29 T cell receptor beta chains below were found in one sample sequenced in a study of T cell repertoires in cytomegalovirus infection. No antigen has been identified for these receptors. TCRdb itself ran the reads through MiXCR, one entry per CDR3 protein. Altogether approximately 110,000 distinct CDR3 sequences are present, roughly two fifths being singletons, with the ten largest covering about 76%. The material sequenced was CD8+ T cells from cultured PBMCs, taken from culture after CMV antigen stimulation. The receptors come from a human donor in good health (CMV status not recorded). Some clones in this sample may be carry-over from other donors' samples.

The CDR3 protein is CASSDPTGTGELFF. In DNA, the CDR3 is TGTGCCAGCAGTGATCCAACAGGGACCGGGGAGCTGTTTTTT. The chain combines TRBV25-1 with TRBJ2-2, with D perhaps matching TRBD1 (6 bases). CDR3 length: 14 amino acids. The germline V and J ends were trimmed by 3 bases and 5 bases, with 10 bases remaining between them. The germline V gene encodes CDR1 MGHDK and CDR2 SYGVNS. Full variable domain (missing parts from reference TRBV25-1 and TRBJ2-2): EADIYQTPRYLVIGTGKKITLECSQTMGHDKMYWYQQDPGMELHLIHYSYGVNSTEKGDLSSESTVSRIRTEHFPLTLESARPSHTSQYLCASSDPTGTGELFFGEGSRLTVL.

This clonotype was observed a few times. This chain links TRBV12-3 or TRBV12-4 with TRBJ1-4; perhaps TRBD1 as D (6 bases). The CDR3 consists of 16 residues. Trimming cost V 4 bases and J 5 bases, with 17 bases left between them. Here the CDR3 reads CASSSGGARGNEKLFF. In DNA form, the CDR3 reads TGTGCCAGCAGTTCCGGGGGGGCCAGAGGAAATGAAAAACTGTTTTTT.

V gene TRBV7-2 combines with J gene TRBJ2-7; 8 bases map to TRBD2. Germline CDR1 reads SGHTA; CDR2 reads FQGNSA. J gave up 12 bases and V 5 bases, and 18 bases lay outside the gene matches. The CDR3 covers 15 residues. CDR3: CASSPGASTGTSLYF. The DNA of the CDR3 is TGTGCCAGCAGCCCAGGGGCGAGTACCGGGACTAGTCTGTACTTC.

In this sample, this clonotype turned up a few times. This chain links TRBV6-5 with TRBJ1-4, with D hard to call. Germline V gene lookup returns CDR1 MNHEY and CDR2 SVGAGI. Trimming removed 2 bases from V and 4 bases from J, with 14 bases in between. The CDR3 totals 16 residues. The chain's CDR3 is CASSYGQDLFNEKLFF. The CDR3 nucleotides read TGTGCCAGCAGTTACGGGCAGGACTTATTTAATGAAAAACTGTTTTTT.

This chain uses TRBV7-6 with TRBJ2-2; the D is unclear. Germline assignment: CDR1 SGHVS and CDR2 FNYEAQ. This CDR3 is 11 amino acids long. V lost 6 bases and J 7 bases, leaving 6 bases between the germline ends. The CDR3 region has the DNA TGTGCCAGCAGAAGGGACGGGGAGCTGTTTTTT. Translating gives CASRRDGELFF. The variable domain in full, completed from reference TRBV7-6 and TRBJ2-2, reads GAGVSQSPRYKVTKRGQDVALRCDPISGHVSLYWYRQALGQGPEFLTYFNYEAQQDKSGLPNDRFSAERPEGSISTLTIQRTEQRDSAMYRCASRRDGELFFGEGSRLTVL.

CDR3 amino acids: CASSSPAGLNTYEQYF. CDR3 bases: TGTGCCAGCAGTTCCCCGGCAGGGCTGAATACCTACGAGCAGTACTTC. The chain combines TRBV6-2 or TRBV6-3 with TRBJ2-7; maybe TRBD1 (5 bases). This CDR3 comprises 16 residues. Germline CDR1 is MNHEY and CDR2 is SVGEGT. V shed 4 bases and J shed 2 bases, with 18 bases lying between them.

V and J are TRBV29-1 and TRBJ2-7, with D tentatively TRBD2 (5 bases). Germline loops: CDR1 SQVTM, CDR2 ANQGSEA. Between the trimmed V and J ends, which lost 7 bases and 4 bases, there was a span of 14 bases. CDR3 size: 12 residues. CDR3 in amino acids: CSAEGGGYEQYF. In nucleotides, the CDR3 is TGCAGCGCCGAGGGCGGCGGATACGAGCAGTACTTC.

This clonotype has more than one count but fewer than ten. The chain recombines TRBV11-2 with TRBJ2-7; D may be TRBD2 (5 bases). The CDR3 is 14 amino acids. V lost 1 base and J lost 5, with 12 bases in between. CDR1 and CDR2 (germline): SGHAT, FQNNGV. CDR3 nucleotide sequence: TGTGCCAGCAGCTTAGGCGGGTGGGGTAACGAGCAGTACTTC. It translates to CASSLGGWGNEQYF.

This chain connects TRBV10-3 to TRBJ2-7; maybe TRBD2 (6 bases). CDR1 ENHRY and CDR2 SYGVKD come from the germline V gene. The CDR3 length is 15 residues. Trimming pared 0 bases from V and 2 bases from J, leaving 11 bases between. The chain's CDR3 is CAISESWGDPYEQYF. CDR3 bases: TGTGCCATCAGTGAGTCGTGGGGGGACCCCTACGAGCAGTACTTC.

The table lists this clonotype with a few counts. The CDR3 coding sequence is TGCGCCAGCAGCTTGGTGTCAGCTAACTATGGCTACACCTTC. This sequence encodes CASSLVSANYGYTF. This chain uses TRBV5-1 with TRBJ1-2; no clear D gene. Germline-derived CDR1 and CDR2 are SGHRS and YFSETQ. V lost 0 bases to trimming and J lost 0 bases, with 6 bases between them. The length of the CDR3 is 14 residues.

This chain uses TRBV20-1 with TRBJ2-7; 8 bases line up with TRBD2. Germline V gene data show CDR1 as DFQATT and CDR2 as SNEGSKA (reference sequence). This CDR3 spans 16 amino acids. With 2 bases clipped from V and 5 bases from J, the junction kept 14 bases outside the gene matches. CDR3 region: CSARPNPGLVGHEQYF. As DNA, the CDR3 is TGCAGTGCTAGACCGAATCCGGGACTAGTTGGCCACGAGCAGTACTTC.

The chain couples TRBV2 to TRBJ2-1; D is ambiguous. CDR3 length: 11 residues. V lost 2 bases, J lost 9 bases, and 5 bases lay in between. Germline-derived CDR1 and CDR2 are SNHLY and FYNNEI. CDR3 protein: CASSEQTEQFF. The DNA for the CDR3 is TGTGCCAGCAGTGAACAAACTGAGCAGTTCTTC.

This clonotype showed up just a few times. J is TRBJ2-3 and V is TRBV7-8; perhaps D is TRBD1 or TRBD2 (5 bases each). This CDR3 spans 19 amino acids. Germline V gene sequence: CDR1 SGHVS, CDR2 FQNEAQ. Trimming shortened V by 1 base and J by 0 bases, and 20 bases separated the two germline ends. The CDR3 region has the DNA TGTGCCAGCAGCTTAGGGGGGACGTGGGGGATCCGTAGCACAGATACGCAGTATTTT. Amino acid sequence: CASSLGGTWGIRSTDTQYF.

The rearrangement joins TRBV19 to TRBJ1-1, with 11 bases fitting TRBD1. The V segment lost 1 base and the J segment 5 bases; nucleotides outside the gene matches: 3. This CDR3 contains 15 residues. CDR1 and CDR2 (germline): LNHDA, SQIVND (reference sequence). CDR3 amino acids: CASSIGGQGATEAFF. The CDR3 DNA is TGTGCCAGTAGTATAGGAGGACAGGGGGCTACTGAAGCTTTCTTT.

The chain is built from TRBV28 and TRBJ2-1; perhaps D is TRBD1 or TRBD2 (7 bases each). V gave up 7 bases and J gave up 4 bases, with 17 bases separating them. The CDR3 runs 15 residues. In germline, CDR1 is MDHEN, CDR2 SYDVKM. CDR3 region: CASTSPGGDYNEQFF. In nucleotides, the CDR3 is TGTGCCAGCACATCACCAGGGGGGGATTACAATGAGCAGTTCTTC. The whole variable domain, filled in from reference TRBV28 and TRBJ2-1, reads DVKVTQSSRYLVKRTGEKVFLECVQDMDHENMFWYRQDPGLGLRLIYFSYDVKMKEKGDIPEGYSVSREKKERFSLILESASTNQTSMYLCASTSPGGDYNEQFFGPGTRLTVL.

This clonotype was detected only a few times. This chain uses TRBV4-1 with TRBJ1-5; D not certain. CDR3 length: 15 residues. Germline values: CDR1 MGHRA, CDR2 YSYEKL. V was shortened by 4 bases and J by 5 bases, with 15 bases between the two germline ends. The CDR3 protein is CASSPRPVRHQPQHF. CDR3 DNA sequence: TGCGCCAGCAGCCCACGCCCGGTCCGCCATCAGCCCCAGCATTTT.

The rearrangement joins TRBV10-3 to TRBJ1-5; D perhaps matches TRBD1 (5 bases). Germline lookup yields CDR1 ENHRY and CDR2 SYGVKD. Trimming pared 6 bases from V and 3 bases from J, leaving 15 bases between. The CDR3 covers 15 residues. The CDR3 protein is CAISPGAANNQPQHF. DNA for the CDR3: TGTGCCATCAGCCCCGGGGCAGCTAACAATCAGCCCCAGCATTTT.

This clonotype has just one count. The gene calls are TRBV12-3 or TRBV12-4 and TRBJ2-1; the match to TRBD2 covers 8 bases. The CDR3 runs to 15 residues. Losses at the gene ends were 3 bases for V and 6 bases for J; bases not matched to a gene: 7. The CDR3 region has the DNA TGTGCCAGCAGTTTGAATGGACTAGCAAGCAATGAGCAGTTCTTC. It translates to CASSLNGLASNEQFF.

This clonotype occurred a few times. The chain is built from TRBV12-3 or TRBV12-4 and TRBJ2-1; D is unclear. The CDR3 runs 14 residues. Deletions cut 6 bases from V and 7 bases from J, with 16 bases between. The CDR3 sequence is CASRSPLVGNEQFF. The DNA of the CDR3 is TGTGCCAGCAGAAGCCCCCTCGTGGGAAATGAGCAGTTCTTC.

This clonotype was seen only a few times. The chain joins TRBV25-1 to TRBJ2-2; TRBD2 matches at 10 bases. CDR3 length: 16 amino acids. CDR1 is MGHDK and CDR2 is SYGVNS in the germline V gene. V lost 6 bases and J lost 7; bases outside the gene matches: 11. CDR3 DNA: TGTGCCAGCAGGCCAAATCTAGCGGGGGCGAACGGGGAGCTGTTTTTT. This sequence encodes CASRPNLAGANGELFF.

The CDR3 protein is CASPGVTEAFF. As DNA, the CDR3 is TGTGCCAGCCCAGGGGTTACTGAAGCTTTCTTT. This chain links TRBV6-1 with TRBJ1-1; D might be TRBD1 (6 bases). CDR3 length: 11 residues. V lost 8 bases to trimming and J lost 5 bases, with 9 bases between them. Germline V lookup: CDR1 MNHNS, CDR2 SASEGT.

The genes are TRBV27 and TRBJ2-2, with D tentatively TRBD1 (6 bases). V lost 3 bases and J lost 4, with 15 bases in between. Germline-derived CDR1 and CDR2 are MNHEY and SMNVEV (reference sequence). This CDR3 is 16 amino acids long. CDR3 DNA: TGTGCCAGCAGTTTTGGCCATGGGGGCCTCACCGGGGAGCTGTTTTTT. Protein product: CASSFGHGGLTGELFF.

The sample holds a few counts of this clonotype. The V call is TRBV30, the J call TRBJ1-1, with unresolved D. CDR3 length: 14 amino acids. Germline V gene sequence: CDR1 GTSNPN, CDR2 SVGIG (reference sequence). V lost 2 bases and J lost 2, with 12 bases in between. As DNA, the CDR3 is TGTGCCTGGAGTCCCTCGACGGATAACACTGAAGCTTTCTTT. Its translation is CAWSPSTDNTEAFF.

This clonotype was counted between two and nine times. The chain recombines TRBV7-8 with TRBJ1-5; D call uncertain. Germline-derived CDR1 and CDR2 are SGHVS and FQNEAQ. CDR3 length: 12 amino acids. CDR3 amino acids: CAGGRGNQPQHF. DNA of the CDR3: TGTGCAGGAGGGAGGGGCAATCAGCCCCAGCATTTT.

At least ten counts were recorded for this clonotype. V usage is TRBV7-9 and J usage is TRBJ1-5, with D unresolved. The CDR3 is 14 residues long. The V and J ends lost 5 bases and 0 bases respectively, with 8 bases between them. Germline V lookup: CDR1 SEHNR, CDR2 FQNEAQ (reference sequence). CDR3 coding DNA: TGTGCCAGCAGCAAGACTAATAGCAATCAGCCCCAGCATTTT. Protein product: CASSKTNSNQPQHF.

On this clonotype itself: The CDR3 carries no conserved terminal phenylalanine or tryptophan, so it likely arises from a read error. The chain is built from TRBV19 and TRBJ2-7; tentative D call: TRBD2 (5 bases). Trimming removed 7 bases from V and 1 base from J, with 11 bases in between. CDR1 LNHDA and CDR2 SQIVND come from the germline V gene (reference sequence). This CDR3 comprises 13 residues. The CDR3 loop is CASIGGPSYEQYL. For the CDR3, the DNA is TGTGCCAGTATAGGAGGCCCTTCCTACGAGCAGTACCTC.

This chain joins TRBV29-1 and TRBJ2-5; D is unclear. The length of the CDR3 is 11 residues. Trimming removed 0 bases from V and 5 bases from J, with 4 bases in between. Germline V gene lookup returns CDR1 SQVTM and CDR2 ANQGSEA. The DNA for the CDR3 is TGCAGCGTTGAAGATAATGAGACCCAGTACTTC. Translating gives CSVEDNETQYF.

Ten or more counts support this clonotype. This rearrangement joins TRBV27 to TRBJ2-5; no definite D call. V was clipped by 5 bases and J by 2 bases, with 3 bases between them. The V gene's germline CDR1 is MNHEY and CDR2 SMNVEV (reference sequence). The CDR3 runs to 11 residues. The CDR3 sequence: CASSVQETQYF. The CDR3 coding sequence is TGTGCCAGCAGTGTACAAGAGACCCAGTACTTC.

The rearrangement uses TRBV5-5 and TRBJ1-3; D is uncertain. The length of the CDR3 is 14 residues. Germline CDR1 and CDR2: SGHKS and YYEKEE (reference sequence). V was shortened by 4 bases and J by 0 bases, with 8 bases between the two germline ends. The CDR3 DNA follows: TGTGCCAGCAGCGGACGGATCTCTGGAAACACCATATATTTT. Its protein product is CASSGRISGNTIYF.